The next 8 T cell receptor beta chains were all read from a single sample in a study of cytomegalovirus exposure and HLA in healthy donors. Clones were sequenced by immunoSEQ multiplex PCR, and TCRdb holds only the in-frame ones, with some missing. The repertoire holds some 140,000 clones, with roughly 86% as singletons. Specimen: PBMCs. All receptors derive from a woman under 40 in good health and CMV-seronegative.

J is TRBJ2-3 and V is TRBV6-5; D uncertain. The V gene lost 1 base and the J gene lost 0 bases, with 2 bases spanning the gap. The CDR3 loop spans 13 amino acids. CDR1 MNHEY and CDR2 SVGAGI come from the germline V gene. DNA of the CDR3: TGTGCCAGCAGTTACTTAAGCACAGATACGCAGTATTTT. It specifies CASSYLSTDTQYF.

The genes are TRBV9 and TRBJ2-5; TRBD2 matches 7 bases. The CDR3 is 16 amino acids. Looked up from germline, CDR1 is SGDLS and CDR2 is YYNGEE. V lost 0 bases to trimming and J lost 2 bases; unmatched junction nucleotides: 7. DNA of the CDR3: TGTGCCAGCAGCGTAGGGGCTAGCGGAACTCAAGAGACCCAGTACTTC. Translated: CASSVGASGTQETQYF.

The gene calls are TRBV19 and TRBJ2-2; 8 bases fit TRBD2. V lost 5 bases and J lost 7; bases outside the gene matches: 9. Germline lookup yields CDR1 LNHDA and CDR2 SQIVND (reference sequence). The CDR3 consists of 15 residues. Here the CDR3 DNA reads TGTGCCAGTAGTTCGTCCGGGGGGGCCCTCGGGGAGCTGTTTTTT. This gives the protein CASSSSGGALGELFF.

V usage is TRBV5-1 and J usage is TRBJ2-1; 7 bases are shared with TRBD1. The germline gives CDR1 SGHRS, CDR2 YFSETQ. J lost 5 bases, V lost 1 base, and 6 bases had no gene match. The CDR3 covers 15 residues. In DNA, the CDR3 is TGCGCCAGCAGCTTGTTGACGGGACAGAACAATGAGCAGTTCTTC. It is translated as CASSLLTGQNNEQFF.

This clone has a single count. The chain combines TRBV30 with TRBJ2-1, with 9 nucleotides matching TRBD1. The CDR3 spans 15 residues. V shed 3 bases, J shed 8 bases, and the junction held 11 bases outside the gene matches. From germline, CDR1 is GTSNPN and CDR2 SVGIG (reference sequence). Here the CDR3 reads CAWSLLGQGLDEQFF. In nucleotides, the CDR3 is TGTGCCTGGAGCCTACTAGGACAGGGGCTCGATGAGCAGTTCTTC. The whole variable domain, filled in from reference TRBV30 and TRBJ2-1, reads SQTIHQWPATLVQPVGSPLSLECTVEGTSNPNLYWYRQAAGRGLQLLFYSVGIGQISSEVPQNLSASRPQDRQFILSSKKLLLSDSGFYLCAWSLLGQGLDEQFFGPGTRLTVL.

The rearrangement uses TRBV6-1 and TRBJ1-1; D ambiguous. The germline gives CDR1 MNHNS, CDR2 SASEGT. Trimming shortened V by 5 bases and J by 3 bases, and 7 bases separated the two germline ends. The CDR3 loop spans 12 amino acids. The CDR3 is CASSLRDTEAFF. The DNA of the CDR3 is TGTGCCAGCAGTCTCCGGGACACTGAAGCTTTCTTT.

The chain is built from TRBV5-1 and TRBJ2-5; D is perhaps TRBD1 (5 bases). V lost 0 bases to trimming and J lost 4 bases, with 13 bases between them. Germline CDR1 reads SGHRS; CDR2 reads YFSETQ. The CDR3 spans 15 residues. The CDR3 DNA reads TGCGCCAGCAGCTTGGGTACAAGGACACCAGAGACCCAGTACTTC. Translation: CASSLGTRTPETQYF.

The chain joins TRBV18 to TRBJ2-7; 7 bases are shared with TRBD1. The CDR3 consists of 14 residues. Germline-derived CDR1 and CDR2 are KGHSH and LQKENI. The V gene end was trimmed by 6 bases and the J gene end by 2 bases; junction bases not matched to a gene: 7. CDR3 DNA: TGTGCCAGCTCGCAGGGACAGACAACCTACGAGCAGTACTTC. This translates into CASSQGQTTYEQYF.